The T cell receptor beta chain described here comes from a study of T cells in localized non-small cell lung cancer. V was pared by 3 bases and J by 1 base, with 21 bases between. CDR1 is MDHEN and CDR2 is SYDVKM in the germline V gene. The CDR3 contains 18 residues. Only in-frame clones appear in the TCRdb table, and some are missing; sequencing was by immunoSEQ multiplex PCR. The table has about 39,000 clones, around 75% seen once; the top ten hold about a third. The origin of this receptor is a woman between 35 and 70 years old with stage II squamous cell lung carcinoma. Sequencing used PBMCs, obtained before any cancer treatment. The chain joins TRBV28 to TRBJ1-2, with D perhaps TRBD1 (5 bases). The CDR3 DNA reads as TGTGCCAGCAGTTTGACTATATCGGGGGGTGTTGGTAACTATGGCTACACCTTC. It specifies CASSLTISGGVGNYGYTF.